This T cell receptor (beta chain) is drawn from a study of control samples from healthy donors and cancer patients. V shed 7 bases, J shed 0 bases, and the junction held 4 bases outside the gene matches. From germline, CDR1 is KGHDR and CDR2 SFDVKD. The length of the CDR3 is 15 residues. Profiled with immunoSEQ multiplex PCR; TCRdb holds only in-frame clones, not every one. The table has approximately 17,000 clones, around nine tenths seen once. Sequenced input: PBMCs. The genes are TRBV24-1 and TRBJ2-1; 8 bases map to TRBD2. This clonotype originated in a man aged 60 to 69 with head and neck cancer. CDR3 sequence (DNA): TGTGCCACCAGCGCGGGGGGTACCTCCTACAATGAGCAGTTCTTC. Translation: CATSAGGTSYNEQFF.